This TCR beta chain is drawn from a study of blood T cell repertoires in COVID-19. The assay was immunoSEQ multiplex PCR, and TCRdb's table has in-frame clones only and misses some. Among 30,000 to 40,000 clones listed, around 90% were seen once. V was pared by 5 bases and J by 6 bases, with 10 bases between. This CDR3 contains 13 residues. Germline V gene data show CDR1 as LNHDA and CDR2 as SQIVND (reference sequence). The chain links TRBV19 to TRBJ2-2, with D uncertain. Sequenced material: peripheral blood. This sequence originates from a human donor in a cohort sampled during active COVID-19. Here the CDR3 DNA reads TGTGCCAGTAGTCGGGTCTTCCCCGGGGAGCTGTTTTTT. As protein: CASSRVFPGELFF. Complete variable domain (other parts from reference TRBV19 and TRBJ2-2): DGGITQSPKYLFRKEGQNVTLSCEQNLNHDAMYWYRQDPGQGLRLIYYSQIVNDFQKGDIAEGYSVSREKKESFPLTVTSAQKNPTAFYLCASSRVFPGELFFGEGSRLTVL.